These 19 T cell receptor beta chains were all obtained from the same sample, sequenced in a study of T cell repertoires in cytomegalovirus infection. TCRdb used MiXCR to reprocess the reads, holding one entry per CDR3 protein. The sample contains fewer than 200,000 distinct CDR3 sequences, roughly 9.8% of which appear only once. The sequenced material came from PBMCs. These receptors were collected from a human donor in good health (CMV status not recorded). Some clones in this sample may be carry-over from other donors' samples.

This clonotype was recorded many times. This chain connects TRBV7-9 to TRBJ1-6; D perhaps matches TRBD1 (5 bases). The germline V gene has CDR1 SEHNR and CDR2 FQNEAQ (reference sequence). There are 14 residues in the CDR3. V was pared by 5 bases and J by 7 bases, with 12 bases between. CDR3 in amino acids: CASSRGEYNSPLHF. CDR3 DNA sequence: TGTGCCAGCAGCAGGGGCGAGTACAATTCACCCCTCCACTTT.

Many counts were recorded for this clonotype. The rearrangement joins TRBV7-2 to TRBJ2-5; TRBD2 is a possible D gene (5 bases). The CDR3 runs 16 residues. The germline CDR1 and CDR2 sequences are SGHTA and FQGNSA. Trimming took 2 bases from V and 5 from J, leaving 18 bases between them. CDR3 amino acids: CASSLPELAKRETQYF. The CDR3 DNA reads TGTGCCAGCAGCTTACCGGAGCTAGCCAAGCGCGAGACCCAGTACTTC.

This clonotype was seen at least ten times. The CDR3 nucleotides read TGTGCCAGCAGTGAAACGCTAGCGGGGCCGCAAGAGACCCAGTACTTC. Translating gives CASSETLAGPQETQYF. The gene calls are TRBV28 and TRBJ2-5; TRBD2 matches 9 bases. The CDR3 spans 16 residues. Looked up from germline, CDR1 is MDHEN and CDR2 is SYDVKM. J gave up 2 bases and V 5 bases, and 9 bases lay outside the gene matches.

The CDR3 nucleotides are TGTGCCAGTAGCTTCCGATCTAGCGGGAGGGACTACGAGCAGTACTTC. Its protein is CASSFRSSGRDYEQYF. The chain joins TRBV19 to TRBJ2-7; 12 bases fit TRBD2. Germline CDR1 reads LNHDA; CDR2 reads SQIVND (reference sequence). This CDR3 contains 16 residues. The V segment lost 6 bases and the J segment 3 bases; nucleotides outside the gene matches: 9.

The V and J genes are TRBV7-4 and TRBJ2-2; 13 nucleotides align to TRBD2. The CDR3 is 16 residues long. The V gene's germline CDR1 is SGHVT and CDR2 SQSDAQ. V trimming: 5 bases; J trimming: 4 bases; junction bases outside the gene matches: 4. CDR3: CASSHGLAGVTGELFF. The CDR3 DNA reads TGTGCCAGCAGCCACGGACTAGCGGGAGTCACCGGGGAGCTGTTTTTT.

At least ten counts were recorded for this clonotype. The rearrangement joins TRBV7-2 to TRBJ2-3, with D uncertain. CDR1 SGHTA and CDR2 FQGNSA come from the germline V gene. The V end was cut by 4 bases, the J end by 2 bases, with 16 bases between. CDR3 length equals 16 residues. This CDR3 reads CASSSVRADYTDTQYF. In DNA form, the CDR3 reads TGTGCCAGCAGCTCAGTACGGGCGGATTACACAGATACGCAGTATTTT.

This clonotype was detected ten times or more. The chain uses TRBV7-8 and TRBJ2-1; D is ambiguous. The CDR3 is made up of 14 amino acids. With 2 bases removed from V and 3 bases from J, the gap between germline ends came to 8 bases. In germline, CDR1 is SGHVS, CDR2 FQNEAQ. DNA of the CDR3: TGTGCCAGCAGCTTAAGGGCAGACTACAATGAGCAGTTCTTC. This sequence encodes CASSLRADYNEQFF. Looking up the rest from reference TRBV7-8 and TRBJ2-1 gives the full variable domain: GAGVSQSPRYKVAKRGQDVALRCDPISGHVSLFWYQQALGQGPEFLTYFQNEAQLDKSGLPSDRFFAERPEGSVSTLKIQRTQQEDSAVYLCASSLRADYNEQFFGPGTRLTVL.

Only a few counts were recorded for this clonotype. The gene calls are TRBV20-1 and TRBJ2-7; 7 bases match TRBD2. V was pared by 3 bases and J by 7 bases, with 12 bases of the junction left unmatched. Germline V lookup: CDR1 DFQATT, CDR2 SNEGSKA (reference sequence). This CDR3 region has 14 residues. CDR3 in amino acids: CSASKAGAGGEQYF. CDR3 sequence (DNA): TGCAGTGCTAGTAAGGCGGGAGCGGGTGGTGAGCAGTACTTC.

This clonotype has a handful of counts. The chain is built from TRBV23-1 and TRBJ2-7; a weak D match, TRBD1 (5 bases). TRBV23-1 is given ORF status, its function remaining uncertain. V dropped 0 bases and J dropped 4 bases, with 16 bases sitting between them. This CDR3 comprises 16 residues. Written as DNA, the CDR3 is TGCGCCAGCAGTCAATCGAGGCCACAGGAGACTTACGAGCAGTACTTC. Translating it yields CASSQSRPQETYEQYF.

The rearrangement uses TRBV20-1 and TRBJ1-4; D unresolved. The CDR3 totals 14 residues. Germline V lookup: CDR1 DFQATT, CDR2 SNEGSKA (reference sequence). Trimming took off 4 bases at V and 0 bases at J, with 9 bases between the two ends. Here the CDR3 reads CSATSEPTNEKLFF. Here the CDR3 DNA reads TGCAGTGCTACCTCGGAACCAACTAATGAAAAACTGTTTTTT.

In this sample, this clonotype turned up many times. This chain uses TRBV6-1 with TRBJ1-2; a weak D match, TRBD1 (6 bases). The germline CDR1 and CDR2 sequences are MNHNS and SASEGT. V lost 5 bases and J lost 8, with 9 bases in between. This CDR3 region has 11 residues. The CDR3 DNA reads as TGTGCCAGCAGTTGGGGGCAGGGCTACACCTTC. Protein: CASSWGQGYTF.

This clonotype was observed a few times. V is TRBV6-2 or TRBV6-3 and J is TRBJ1-1; TRBD1 is a possible D gene (6 bases). The V gene's germline CDR1 is MNHEY and CDR2 SVGEGT. V lost 6 bases and J 2 bases, leaving 16 bases between the germline ends. The CDR3 consists of 15 residues. The DNA of the CDR3 is TGTGCCAGCAGCACCGGGACACTCTTTAACACTGAAGCTTTCTTT. Protein product: CASSTGTLFNTEAFF.

This clonotype was seen ten or more times. This chain uses TRBV7-2 with TRBJ2-7; D gene uncertain. This CDR3 region has 14 residues. The V end was cut by 8 bases, the J end by 0 bases, with 14 bases between. Looked up from germline, CDR1 is SGHTA and CDR2 is FQGNSA. In DNA, the CDR3 is TGTGCCAGCTCGCGAGACCGCAGCTCCTACGAGCAGTACTTC. Residues: CASSRDRSSYEQYF.

Many counts were recorded for this clonotype. V is TRBV7-2 and J is TRBJ2-5; D tentatively reads TRBD1 or TRBD2 (5 bases each). Germline V gene data show CDR1 as SGHTA and CDR2 as FQGNSA. There are 14 residues in the CDR3. V gave up 5 bases and J gave up 2 bases, with 12 bases separating them. CDR3 region: CASSASWGQETQYF. The CDR3, as DNA: TGTGCCAGCAGCGCTAGTTGGGGGCAAGAGACCCAGTACTTC. Full variable domain (rest looked up from reference TRBV7-2 and TRBJ2-5): GAGVSQSPSNKVTEKGKDVELRCDPISGHTALYWYRQSLGQGLEFLIYFQGNSAPDKSGLPSDRFSAERTGGSVSTLTIQRTQQEDSAVYLCASSASWGQETQYFGPGTRLLVL.

A few counts support this clonotype. The gene calls are TRBV6-2 or TRBV6-3 and TRBJ1-1; D not certain. This CDR3 spans 14 amino acids. The V and J ends lost 2 bases and 3 bases respectively, with 10 bases between them. CDR1 and CDR2 from the germline V gene are MNHEY and SVGEGT. CDR3: CASSYVLGDTEAFF. CDR3 bases: TGTGCCAGCAGTTACGTTTTGGGCGACACTGAAGCTTTCTTT.

The gene calls are TRBV5-1 and TRBJ2-3; D unclear. Germline V gene data show CDR1 as SGHRS and CDR2 as YFSETQ. Trimming took off 1 base at V and 7 bases at J, with 7 bases between the two ends. This CDR3 has 12 residues. CDR3 loop: CASSLWENTQYF. Here the CDR3 DNA reads TGCGCCAGCAGCTTGTGGGAAAATACGCAGTATTTT. The whole variable domain, filled in from reference TRBV5-1 and TRBJ2-3, reads KAGVTQTPRYLIKTRGQQVTLSCSPISGHRSVSWYQQTPGQGLQFLFEYFSETQRNKGNFPGRFSGRQFSNSRSEMNVSTLELGDSALYLCASSLWENTQYFGPGTRLTVL.

This clonotype has a count of ten or more. The V gene is TRBV7-6, the J gene TRBJ1-5; D ambiguous. Germline V gene data show CDR1 as SGHVS and CDR2 as FNYEAQ. V lost 4 bases and J 2 bases, leaving 15 bases between the germline ends. The CDR3 extends over 16 amino acids. The CDR3 is CASSSPTLGGNQPQHF. The DNA of the CDR3 is TGTGCCAGCAGCTCCCCCACGTTGGGTGGCAATCAGCCCCAGCATTTT.

This clonotype was seen only a few times. The chain is built from TRBV14 and TRBJ1-6, with TRBD1 identical over 11 bases. Trimming cost V 1 base and J 7 bases; bases outside gene matches: 12. This CDR3 has 19 residues. Germline V gene lookup returns CDR1 SGHDN and CDR2 FVKESK. CDR3 residues: CASSQGTGGALWKNSPLHF. The CDR3 nucleotides are TGTGCCAGCAGCCAAGGGACAGGGGGCGCCCTGTGGAAAAATTCACCCCTCCACTTT.

This clonotype was observed a handful of times. This chain links TRBV5-1 with TRBJ1-6; D is ambiguous. Germline V gives CDR1 SGHRS, CDR2 YFSETQ. The CDR3 runs to 13 residues. Trimming left V 2 bases short and J 7 bases short, with 7 bases between. DNA of the CDR3: TGCGCCAGCAGCTTCAATTCAAATTCACCCCTCCACTTT. Amino acid sequence: CASSFNSNSPLHF.